Here is one TCR beta chain with its context. The antigen is unknown. The sample has other DNA sequences that encode this CDR3 too. The PCR was carried out with 60 Vbeta primers and 13 Jbeta primers. Repertoires were generated with immunoSEQ multiplex PCR, while TCRdb's copy carries only in-frame clones and drops some. The sample shows roughly 130,000 clones, approximately 78% of them seen only once. The sample originates from a study of cytomegalovirus exposure and HLA in healthy donors. Points from the study as a whole: A later analysis reportedly found that, within productive TCRs, an Asian-associated ancestry cluster had fewer N-insertions than the mean observed across the roughly 690 donors. About 87% or about 30% of the time was how often most TCR beta V segments were productive, according to an earlier analysis. HLA alleles showed associations with fewer than 20,000 TCR beta sequences in a later analysis, at a 0.05 false discovery rate.

The CDR3 covers 13 residues. Trimming cost V 4 bases and J 8 bases; bases outside gene matches: 5. The germline V gene has CDR1 SGHDN and CDR2 FVKESK. The chain carries TRBV14 and TRBJ2-4, with 7 bases identical to TRBD1. Material: PBMCs. This TCR derives from a human donor in good health. The CDR3 region has the DNA TGTGCCAGCAGCCGCGACAGGGTGGACATTCAGTACTTC. This encodes CASSRDRVDIQYF.